The rows below give T cell receptor beta chains drawn from one sample of a study of T cells in Graves' hyperthyroidism and ophthalmopathy. MiXCR was run by TCRdb on the multiplex PCR reads, yielding one entry per CDR3 protein. The table lists hundreds of thousands of distinct CDR3 sequences, about 45% of them singletons. Sequences were obtained from peripheral blood or thyroid tissue (not recorded which). Receptor source: an adult man with Graves' disease, either hyperthyroidism or ophthalmopathy (not recorded which). Both conserved end residues are part of each CDR3. Size is omitted from some rows. Given values are once, few, many or a class for expanded clones.

>NA|TRBJ2-2|TRBV5-1
CASSTGRDTGELFF
>NA|TRBJ1-5|TRBV7-9
CASSLTGEPQHF
>few|TRBJ1-1|TRBV7-3
CASSLWWDTEAFF
>few|TRBJ1-1|TRBV10-3
CAISESTVANTEAFF
>once|TRBJ1-4|TRBV7-9
CASSPGTVGGDEKLFF
>NA|TRBJ2-5|TRBV2
CASSEVGQGGETQYF
>once|TRBJ1-5|TRBV10-2
CASSPGDRGGRGGLNQPQHF
>NA|TRBJ2-5|TRBV2
CASSYGLNQETQYF
>NA|TRBJ1-2|TRBV3-1
CASSQGLGGDYGYTF
>many|TRBJ1-5|TRBV12-3/TRBV12-4
CASSPTGRGQPQHF
>NA|TRBJ2-2|TRBV10-3
CAISESGANTGELFF
>NA|TRBJ1-2|TRBV29-1
CSVEPDGINYGYTF
>NA|TRBJ2-5|TRBV29-1
CSSIPPSGRGETQYF
>NA|TRBJ1-4|TRBV4-1
CASSRGTVEEKLFF
>NA|TRBJ1-5|TRBV28
CASSPKNRGVNQPQHF
>NA|TRBJ1-6|TRBV19
CASTVQGGSPLHF
>NA|TRBJ1-1|TRBV12-3/TRBV12-4
CASSMTGGEAFF
>NA|TRBJ2-2|TRBV11-1
CASSDEGELFF
>many|TRBJ1-2|TRBV2
CASTYRFNYGYTF
>NA|TRBJ2-5|TRBV7-3
CASSLDRGPWETQYF
>NA|TRBJ1-4|TRBV7-9
CASSLGPRGQGTTNEKLFF
>few|TRBJ2-2|TRBV5-1
CASSSGGASPGELFF
>few|TRBJ2-7|TRBV7-9
CASSQFADEQYF
>once|TRBJ2-2|TRBV29-1
CSGGGAVGELFF
>many|TRBJ1-2|TRBV9
CASRTGYYGYTF
>NA|TRBJ2-7|TRBV9
CASSSGTGAFYEQYF
>NA|TRBJ1-3|TRBV10-2
CASSEEQGAGNTIYF
>few|TRBJ1-1|TRBV20-1
CSALRQGRITEAFF
>NA|TRBJ2-5|TRBV10-3
CATRQGGGKETQYF
>NA|TRBJ2-2|TRBV5-1
CASSSRLAGNTGELFF
>NA|TRBJ2-7|TRBV24-1
CATSATKAHEQYF
>many|TRBJ1-2|TRBV20-1
CSASGYTF
>NA|TRBJ1-1|TRBV6-5
CASSYLGQVNTEAFF
>NA|TRBJ1-1|TRBV10-3
CASSPSGVVAFF
>many|TRBJ1-5|TRBV6-1
CASAGDRSNQPQHF
>NA|TRBJ2-7|TRBV11-1
CASSGRTGGGHSYEQYF
>NA|TRBJ1-2|TRBV24-1
CATSPPDRVYGYTF
>many|TRBJ1-1|TRBV29-1
CSVEDRGYTEAFF
>NA|TRBJ1-1|TRBV24-1
CATSDSTGDSTEAFF
>many|TRBJ2-7|TRBV7-9
CASSLYDSGYEQYF
>NA|TRBJ1-1|TRBV12-3/TRBV12-4
CASKIPGLGTEAFF
>NA|TRBJ2-2|TRBV6-5
CASSYMGELFF
>NA|TRBJ1-1|TRBV10-3
CATGTRGTEAFF
>NA|TRBJ1-3|TRBV7-9
CASSPTSPGTFGNTIYF
>NA|TRBJ2-5|TRBV10-2
CASSLGALGDVETQYF
>few|TRBJ2-2|TRBV15
CATSRGAGSVRNTGELFF
>NA|TRBJ1-5|TRBV6-5
CASSYSPSNQPQHF
>NA|TRBJ1-5|TRBV2
CASTPTRADCFTAGTGTNQPQHF
>NA|TRBJ2-7|TRBV20-1
CSASSYSSGGNEQYF
>NA|TRBJ2-7|TRBV24-1
CAKIGTDYEQYF
>NA|TRBJ1-4|TRBV10-3
CAISGYGGGVSEKLFF
>few|TRBJ2-2|TRBV7-8
CASSLSYGGVTAGELFF
>many|TRBJ2-5|TRBV12-3/TRBV12-4
CASSPGLETQYF
>NA|TRBJ1-4|TRBV12-3/TRBV12-4
CASSPTGYNEKLFF
>many|TRBJ1-5|TRBV5-5
CASSSTTGSNQPQHF
>NA|TRBJ1-1|TRBV25-1
CASSQAVKNTEAFF
>NA|TRBJ2-7|TRBV20-1
CSASGVVSGSPYEQYF
>many|TRBJ1-2|TRBV11-2
CASSLTGVGNGYTF
>few|TRBJ1-1|TRBV19
CASSKGQGGTEAFF
>NA|TRBJ1-1|TRBV2
CASSAPGFGQGVGGTEAFF